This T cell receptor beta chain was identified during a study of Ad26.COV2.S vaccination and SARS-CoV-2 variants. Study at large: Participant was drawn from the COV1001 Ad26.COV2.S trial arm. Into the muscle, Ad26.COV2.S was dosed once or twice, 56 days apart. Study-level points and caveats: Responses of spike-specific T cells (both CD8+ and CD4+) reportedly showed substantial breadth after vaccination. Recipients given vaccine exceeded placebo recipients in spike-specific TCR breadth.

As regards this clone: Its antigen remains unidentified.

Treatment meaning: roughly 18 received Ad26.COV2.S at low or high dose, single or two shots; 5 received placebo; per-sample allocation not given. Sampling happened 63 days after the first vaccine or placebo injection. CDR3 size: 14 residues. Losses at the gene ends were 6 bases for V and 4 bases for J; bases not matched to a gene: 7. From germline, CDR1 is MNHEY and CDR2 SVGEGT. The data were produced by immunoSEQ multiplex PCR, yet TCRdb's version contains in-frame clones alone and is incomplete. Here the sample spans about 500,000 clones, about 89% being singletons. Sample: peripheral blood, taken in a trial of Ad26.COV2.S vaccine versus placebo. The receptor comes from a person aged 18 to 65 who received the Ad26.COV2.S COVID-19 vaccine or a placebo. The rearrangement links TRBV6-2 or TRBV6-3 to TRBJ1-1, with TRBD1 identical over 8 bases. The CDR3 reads CASSRGQGVTEAFF. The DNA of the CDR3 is TGTGCCAGCAGCCGCGGACAGGGAGTCACTGAAGCTTTCTTT.